A selection of T cell receptor beta chains follows, all from one sample in a study of cytomegalovirus exposure and HLA in healthy donors. Clones were read by immunoSEQ multiplex PCR, and TCRdb kept only the in-frame ones, dropping some. The sample shows 160,000 or so clones, around 78% of them seen only once. The sample consisted of PBMCs. Source of these receptors: a middle-aged man in good health and CMV-seronegative. The CDR3 runs from the conserved cysteine through the conserved F or W. Each record gives: CDR3 DNA, CDR3 protein, D gene, clone size, V gene, J gene. The D gene is left open where the match is weak. Clone size, where shown, is once, few, many, or a class for clones that have expanded.

CDR3nt: TGTGCCTGGAGTGTACAGGGGGGAGAGACCCAGTACTTC; CDR3aa: CAWSVQGGETQYF; d_gene: TRBD1; abundance: -; v_gene: TRBV30; j_gene: TRBJ2-5
CDR3nt: TGTGCCAGCAGGTGGAGGAGTTCGAACGAGCAGTACTTC; CDR3aa: CASRWRSSNEQYF; d_gene: -; abundance: few; v_gene: TRBV6-5; j_gene: TRBJ2-7
CDR3nt: TGCGCCAGCAGTCTAGGAATAGGACAGCCCCAGCATTTT; CDR3aa: CASSLGIGQPQHF; d_gene: -; abundance: -; v_gene: TRBV10-1; j_gene: TRBJ1-5
CDR3nt: TGTGCCAGCAGTGGGACTAGCGGGAGGTATGAGCAGTTCTTC; CDR3aa: CASSGTSGRYEQFF; d_gene: TRBD2; abundance: -; v_gene: TRBV28; j_gene: TRBJ2-1
CDR3nt: TGCGCCAGCAGCTTGGGGACTAGCGGGTCATGGGCCAACGTCCTGACTTTC; CDR3aa: CASSLGTSGSWANVLTF; d_gene: TRBD2; abundance: -; v_gene: TRBV5-1; j_gene: TRBJ2-6
CDR3nt: TGTGCCAGCAGTCCTAGACAGGGAAAGAACGAGCAGTACTTC; CDR3aa: CASSPRQGKNEQYF; d_gene: TRBD1; abundance: -; v_gene: TRBV27; j_gene: TRBJ2-7
CDR3nt: TGTGCCAGCAGTCCGCAACTAGCGGCATCTCCCTACGAGCAGTACTTC; CDR3aa: CASSPQLAASPYEQYF; d_gene: TRBD2; abundance: few; v_gene: TRBV27; j_gene: TRBJ2-7
CDR3nt: TGTTCCAGCAGCCCCGGACTAGCTGGGAGAGCTGATACGCAGTATTTT; CDR3aa: CSSSPGLAGRADTQYF; d_gene: TRBD2; abundance: few; v_gene: TRBV7-9; j_gene: TRBJ2-3
CDR3nt: TGTGCCAGTAGTATAAGGGGTCAGGGCAATCAGCCCCAGCATTTT; CDR3aa: CASSIRGQGNQPQHF; d_gene: -; abundance: -; v_gene: TRBV19; j_gene: TRBJ1-5
CDR3nt: TGCAACGGGTGGGACAGGGCTTCCTACGAGCAGTACTTC; CDR3aa: CNGWDRASYEQYF; d_gene: TRBD1; abundance: -; v_gene: TRBV29-1; j_gene: TRBJ2-7
CDR3nt: TGTGCCAGCAGCCAATGGGTACGCGGGAGCGTCTATCGGGAGACCCAGTACTTC; CDR3aa: CASSQWVRGSVYRETQYF; d_gene: TRBD2; abundance: once; v_gene: TRBV7-9; j_gene: TRBJ2-5
CDR3nt: TGTGCCTGGACGATGCTGGAGCGCGCTAGCACAGATACGCAGTATTTT; CDR3aa: CAWTMLERASTDTQYF; d_gene: -; abundance: -; v_gene: TRBV30; j_gene: TRBJ2-3
CDR3nt: TGTGCCAGCAGTGAGGGAGGGGGACCGTTCTCTGGGGCCAACGTCCTGACTTTC; CDR3aa: CASSEGGGPFSGANVLTF; d_gene: -; abundance: -; v_gene: TRBV2; j_gene: TRBJ2-6
CDR3nt: TGTGCCACCAGCAAGGACAGGGGGCACGAGCAGTACTTC; CDR3aa: CATSKDRGHEQYF; d_gene: TRBD1; abundance: -; v_gene: TRBV15; j_gene: TRBJ2-7
CDR3nt: TGTGCCAGCAGTTTATACGGGGTGAACACTGAAGCTTTCTTT; CDR3aa: CASSLYGVNTEAFF; d_gene: -; abundance: -; v_gene: TRBV27; j_gene: TRBJ1-1
CDR3nt: TGTGCCAGCAGCCCCCCGCAGGGGGCGAACTATGGCTACACCTTC; CDR3aa: CASSPPQGANYGYTF; d_gene: TRBD1; abundance: few; v_gene: TRBV9; j_gene: TRBJ1-2
CDR3nt: TGTGCCAGCAGCTTAGCGGGAGGGCGGGAGCAGTACTTC; CDR3aa: CASSLAGGREQYF; d_gene: TRBD2; abundance: once; v_gene: TRBV7-9; j_gene: TRBJ2-7
CDR3nt: TGTGCCAGCAGCTTTTTTGGGGAGTCTGGAAACACCATATATTTT; CDR3aa: CASSFFGESGNTIYF; d_gene: -; abundance: -; v_gene: TRBV11-2; j_gene: TRBJ1-3
CDR3nt: TGTGCCAGCAGTGAAGCTAGCGGAAGCGTTTTCTCCTACGAGCAGTACTTC; CDR3aa: CASSEASGSVFSYEQYF; d_gene: -; abundance: -; v_gene: TRBV6-1; j_gene: TRBJ2-7
CDR3nt: TGTGCCAGCTCACCGGCGAACACTGAAGCTTTCTTT; CDR3aa: CASSPANTEAFF; d_gene: -; abundance: -; v_gene: TRBV18; j_gene: TRBJ1-1
CDR3nt: TGTGCCACCAGCTGGGGACAGACCTACGAGCAGTACTTC; CDR3aa: CATSWGQTYEQYF; d_gene: TRBD1; abundance: -; v_gene: TRBV15; j_gene: TRBJ2-7
CDR3nt: TGTGCCAGCAGCTCCACAGGGGGGCTAGCCGGGGAGCTGTTTTTT; CDR3aa: CASSSTGGLAGELFF; d_gene: TRBD1; abundance: -; v_gene: TRBV28; j_gene: TRBJ2-2
CDR3nt: TGTGCCACTCACGTCTCGGGGAAGAACACTGAAGCTTTCTTT; CDR3aa: CATHVSGKNTEAFF; d_gene: -; abundance: -; v_gene: TRBV15; j_gene: TRBJ1-1
CDR3nt: TGTGCCAGCAGTAGACCGGGACTAGCGGGAGGACTACCCACAGATACGCAGTATTTT; CDR3aa: CASSRPGLAGGLPTDTQYF; d_gene: TRBD2; abundance: -; v_gene: TRBV7-2; j_gene: TRBJ2-3